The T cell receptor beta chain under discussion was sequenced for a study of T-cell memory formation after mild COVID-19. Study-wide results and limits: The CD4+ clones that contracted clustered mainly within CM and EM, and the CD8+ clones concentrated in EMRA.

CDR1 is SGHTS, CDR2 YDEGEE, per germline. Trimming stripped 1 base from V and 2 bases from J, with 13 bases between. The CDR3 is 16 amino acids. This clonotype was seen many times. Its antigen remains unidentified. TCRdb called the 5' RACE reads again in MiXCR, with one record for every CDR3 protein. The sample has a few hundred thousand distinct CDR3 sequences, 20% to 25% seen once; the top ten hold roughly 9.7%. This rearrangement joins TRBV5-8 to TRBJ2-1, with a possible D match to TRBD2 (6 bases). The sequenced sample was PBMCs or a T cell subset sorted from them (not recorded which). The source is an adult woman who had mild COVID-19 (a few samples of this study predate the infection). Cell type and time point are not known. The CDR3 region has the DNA TGTGCCAGCAGCTTGTCTGTGGGAGGAACCTACAATGAGCAGTTCTTC. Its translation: CASSLSVGGTYNEQFF.